The 3 T cell receptor beta chains below were found in one sample sequenced in a study of pediatric ulcerative colitis (dated by TCRdb to about 2019). Receptor amplification or capture employed the immunoSEQ multiplex PCR assay. TCRdb carries this immuneACCESS record with in-frame sequences only. Its versions omit some clonotypes, under half of them owing to an unresolved V gene in the studies checked, with the rest unexplained. For this sample there are 15,000 or so clones; 75% to 90% appear just once. Jointly, the top ten make up 0.9% to 1% of the sample. Source material: blood. The receptors derive from a boy aged 10-17 years with moderate ulcerative colitis.

CDR3: CASSWDGSYEQYF. CDR3 nucleotide sequence: TGCGCCAGCAGCTGGGACGGCTCCTACGAGCAGTACTTC. The gene calls are TRBV5-1 and TRBJ2-7; either TRBD1 or TRBD2 may supply D (5 bases each). CDR3 length equals 13 residues. Germline CDR1 is SGHRS and CDR2 is YFSETQ. V was shortened by 3 bases and J by 0 bases, with 7 bases between the two germline ends.

This clone is a singleton in its sample. The V call is TRBV28, the J call TRBJ2-7; D may be TRBD2 (6 bases). Germline values: CDR1 MDHEN, CDR2 SYDVKM. This CDR3 contains 10 residues. The V end was cut by 10 bases, the J end by 6 bases, with 10 bases between. The chain's CDR3 is CATGGAEQYF. The DNA of the CDR3 is TGTGCCACCGGCGGGGCCGAGCAGTACTTC.

This clone was picked up a small number of times. V usage is TRBV19 and J usage is TRBJ1-5, with TRBD1 identical over 10 bases. The CDR3 runs to 15 residues. J lost 1 base, V lost 8 bases, and 5 bases had no gene match. CDR1 and CDR2 (germline): LNHDA, SQIVND (reference sequence). The CDR3 here is CASHRTGGSNQPQHF. The DNA for the CDR3 is TGTGCCAGTCACCGGACAGGGGGAAGCAATCAGCCCCAGCATTTT. The variable domain in full, completed from reference TRBV19 and TRBJ1-5, reads DGGITQSPKYLFRKEGQNVTLSCEQNLNHDAMYWYRQDPGQGLRLIYYSQIVNDFQKGDIAEGYSVSREKKESFPLTVTSAQKNPTAFYLCASHRTGGSNQPQHFGDGTRLSIL.